Listed below are T cell receptor beta chains from one sample, sequenced in a study of cytomegalovirus exposure and HLA in healthy donors. This table comes from immunoSEQ multiplex PCR, and its TCRdb copy is limited to in-frame clones, with some not included. The data contain 90,000 to 130,000 clones, 76% of them singletons. The sequenced sample consisted of PBMCs. These receptors originate from a man aged 25-45 years in good health and CMV-seropositive. Both conserved end residues are part of each CDR3. The D gene is left open where the match is weak. Size values are once, few and many counts, or a class for expanded clones, and some rows have none.

>TRBJ2-3|.|TRBD2|TRBV7-2
CASSHPTGGMTDTQYF
TGTGCCAGCAGCCACCCCACGGGGGGAATGACAGATACGCAGTATTTT
>TRBJ2-5|.|.|TRBV7-9
CSSTGPQETQYF
TGTTCCAGCACAGGTCCCCAAGAGACCCAGTACTTC
>TRBJ1-2|.|.|TRBV30
CASPEGEGYTF
TGTGCCTCCCCGGAAGGGGAAGGCTACACCTTC
>TRBJ1-3|.|.|TRBV27
CVSSLRGSGNTIYF
TGTGTCAGCAGTTTAAGGGGCTCTGGAAACACCATATATTTT
>TRBJ1-4|.|.|TRBV27
CASSWYRPGPNEKLFF
TGTGCCAGCAGTTGGTATCGGCCAGGGCCTAATGAAAAACTGTTTTTT
>TRBJ2-5|few|.|TRBV19
CASSNQQGVVVKTQYF
TGTGCCAGTAGTAACCAACAGGGAGTGGTAGTAAAGACCCAGTACTTC
>TRBJ2-1|.|TRBD2|TRBV6-5
CASSSPLAGTNEQFF
TGTGCCAGCAGTTCGCCACTAGCGGGGACCAATGAGCAGTTCTTC
>TRBJ1-4|once|.|TRBV6-5
CASSSGGFYEKLFF
TGTGCCAGCAGTTCGGGGGGATTTTATGAAAAACTGTTTTTT
>TRBJ2-2|.|.|TRBV9
CASSVQGGNTGELFF
TGTGCCAGCAGCGTACAGGGGGGTAACACCGGGGAGCTGTTTTTT
>TRBJ1-5|once|.|TRBV19
CASSGDSNQPQHF
TGTGCCAGTAGTGGAGATAGCAATCAGCCCCAGCATTTT
>TRBJ2-3|once|.|TRBV28
CASSTLRAQYF
TGTGCCAGCAGTACCCTTCGCGCGCAGTATTTT
>TRBJ2-2|.|TRBD2|TRBV5-4
CASPRRGGLTGELFF
TGTGCCAGCCCACGCCGGGGGGGCCTGACCGGGGAGCTGTTTTTT
>TRBJ1-4|few|.|TRBV7-9
CASSAGPSNEKLFF
TGTGCCAGCAGCGCGGGGCCCTCTAATGAAAAACTGTTTTTT
>TRBJ1-1|.|TRBD1|TRBV4-3
CASSQGREETGLRNTEAFF
TGCGCCAGCAGCCAAGGAAGGGAGGAGACAGGGTTAAGAAACACTGAAGCTTTCTTT
>TRBJ2-3|.|TRBD2|TRBV5-1
CASSLGTSGGTDTQYF
TGCGCCAGCAGCTTGGGAACTAGCGGGGGCACAGATACGCAGTATTTT
>TRBJ2-1|.|.|TRBV5-1
CASSRGTNNEQFF
TGCGCCAGCAGCCGGGGGACCAACAATGAGCAGTTCTTC
>TRBJ2-7|.|.|TRBV10-3
CAIRGDKSSYEQYF
TGTGCCATCAGGGGGGACAAAAGCTCCTACGAGCAGTACTTC
>TRBJ2-7|.|.|TRBV29-1
CSVFRGFEQYF
TGCAGCGTTTTTCGGGGGTTCGAGCAGTACTTC
>TRBJ1-5|.|.|TRBV6-1
CASRWGDGNQPQHF
TGTGCCAGCAGGTGGGGGGACGGCAATCAGCCCCAGCATTTT
>TRBJ1-2|.|.|TRBV27
CASSLSGQNYYGYTF
TGTGCCAGCAGTTTAAGTGGACAAAACTACTATGGCTACACCTTC
>TRBJ1-2|.|.|TRBV10-3
CAISRQESPYGYTF
TGTGCCATCAGTAGACAGGAGTCGCCCTATGGCTACACCTTC
>TRBJ1-1|.|.|TRBV9
CASSVGAGGLNTEAFF
TGTGCCAGCAGCGTAGGGGCGGGGGGTTTGAACACTGAAGCTTTCTTT
>TRBJ2-7|.|TRBD1|TRBV25-1
CASSEGSGGLYEQYF
TGTGCCAGCAGTGAAGGGTCAGGGGGCCTCTACGAGCAGTACTTC
>TRBJ2-1|.|TRBD2|TRBV2
CASSVTSGVYNEQFF
TGTGCCAGCAGCGTTACTAGCGGGGTATACAATGAGCAGTTCTTC
>TRBJ1-6|.|TRBD1|TRBV6-5
CASSFTTGVDNSPLHF
TGTGCCAGCAGTTTTACAACAGGGGTCGATAATTCACCCCTCCACTTT
>TRBJ2-2|.|TRBD1|TRBV13
CASSLGLAGGNGELFF
TGTGCCAGCAGCTTAGGCCTGGCAGGGGGCAACGGGGAGCTGTTTTTT
>TRBJ1-1|.|TRBD1|TRBV5-1
CASVGQPNTEAFF
TGCGCCAGTGTGGGACAGCCGAACACTGAAGCTTTCTTT